This TCR beta chain is from a study of cytomegalovirus exposure and HLA in healthy donors. This PCR relied on a set of 60 Vbeta primers and 13 Jbeta primers. The assay was immunoSEQ multiplex PCR, and TCRdb's table has in-frame clones only and misses some. The sample contains 95,000 to 130,000 clones, roughly 79% of which appear only once. Study-wide results and caveats: Trimming of TCR beta V- and J-genes showed a link, identified in a later analysis, to a missense DCLRE1C variant. Previous analysis showed most TCR beta V segments were productive about 87% or about 30% of the time.

The CDR3 sequence is 14 residues long. The germline V gene encodes CDR1 SQVTM and CDR2 ANQGSEA. Trimming cost V 6 bases and J 9 bases; bases outside gene matches: 11. For this clone: The antigen is not known.

Specimen: PBMCs. This receptor was taken from a woman between 18 and 30 years old in good health and CMV-seronegative. The rearrangement joins TRBV29-1 to TRBJ2-1; 10 nucleotides align to TRBD2. The chain's CDR3 is CSVPLAGIFGEQFF. The CDR3 DNA is TGCAGCGTACCACTAGCGGGGATATTCGGTGAGCAGTTCTTC.